This T cell receptor (beta chain) was retrieved from a study of blood T cell repertoires in COVID-19. This CDR3 spans 16 amino acids. The germline gives CDR1 MNHNY, CDR2 SVGAGI (reference sequence). V lost 6 bases to trimming and J lost 0 bases; unmatched junction nucleotides: 5. Sequenced by immunoSEQ multiplex PCR; TCRdb stores in-frame clones only, minus some. The sample comprises 84,000 or so clones, 70% to 85% of which are singletons, and around 11% rests with the top ten. The material sequenced was peripheral blood. The V and J genes are TRBV6-6 and TRBJ1-4; 9 positions agree with TRBD1. This clonotype originated in a man in his 70s with acute or convalescent COVID-19. CDR3 coding DNA: TGTGCCAGCAGAGGACAGGGGATTGCAACTAATGAAAAACTGTTTTTT. It translates to CASRGQGIATNEKLFF.